This T cell receptor (beta chain) is from a study of shared clonotypes between healthy human individuals. The protocol was immunoSEQ multiplex PCR, while the TCRdb copy is restricted to in-frame clones and leaves out a portion. The table records 1,400,000 or so clones, around 98.5% of them present only once. Germline assignment: CDR1 MDHEN and CDR2 SYDVKM. The length of the CDR3 is 14 residues. The ends lost 6 bases at V and 0 bases at J; junction bases unmatched: 4. Source material: naive CD4+ T cells sorted from blood. Stated subset: CD45RA+ positively selected. The TCR sequence derives from a man younger than 45 in good health. V usage is TRBV28 and J usage is TRBJ2-7; 8 bases agree with TRBD1. The CDR3 DNA is TGTGCCAGCAGACCCGGGACAGGCTCCTACGAGCAGTACTTC. This translates into CASRPGTGSYEQYF.